The 19 T cell receptor beta chains below all came from one sample that was sequenced in a study of T cells in Graves' hyperthyroidism and ophthalmopathy. Amplified regions were TCR beta CDR3 sequences from RNA transcripts. An initial round of RT-PCR targeting the TCR CDR3 relied on the HTBI primer set. One entry per CDR3 protein results from TCRdb running MiXCR on the multiplex PCR reads. The sample carries around 350,000 distinct CDR3 sequences, around 13% recorded once. The sequencing input was blood. The receptors were gathered from a woman under 30 with Graves' hyperthyroidism.

The CDR3 spells CASSPKRGREANTGELFF. CDR3 coding DNA: TGTGCCAGCAGTCCAAAGAGGGGCAGAGAAGCGAACACCGGGGAGCTGTTTTTT. The chain couples TRBV7-2 to TRBJ2-2; D is possibly TRBD1 or TRBD2 (5 bases each). The CDR3 spans 18 residues. Germline V lookup: CDR1 SGHTA, CDR2 FQGNSA. V lost 6 bases, J lost 0 bases, and 20 bases lay in between.

Ten or more counts support this clonotype. The chain employs TRBV3-1 and TRBJ2-1; D is unresolved. The germline V and J ends were trimmed by 4 bases and 10 bases, with 11 bases remaining between them. Per germline, CDR1 LGHDT and CDR2 YNNKEL (reference sequence). This CDR3 has 12 residues. CDR3 DNA: TGTGCCAGCAGCCCATACCTTGAGGAGCAGTTCTTC. This codes for CASSPYLEEQFF.

There are many counts of this clonotype. The rearrangement uses TRBV9 and TRBJ1-4, with 9 bases lining up with TRBD1. Losses at the gene ends were 4 bases for V and 6 bases for J; bases not matched to a gene: 4. The germline V gene encodes CDR1 SGDLS and CDR2 YYNGEE. The length of the CDR3 is 14 residues. CDR3 DNA sequence: TGTGCCAGCAGCCACGGGACAGGGTATGAAAAACTGTTTTTT. It yields the protein CASSHGTGYEKLFF.

The chain has TRBV30 and TRBJ1-4; D unresolved. The germline V and J ends were trimmed by 0 bases and 0 bases, with 8 bases remaining between them. The CDR3 consists of 15 residues. Germline values: CDR1 GTSNPN, CDR2 SVGIG (reference sequence). This chain's CDR3 is CAWSVKDSTNEKLFF. DNA of the CDR3: TGTGCCTGGAGTGTAAAAGATTCAACTAATGAAAAACTGTTTTTT. Drawing the rest from reference TRBV30 and TRBJ1-4, the complete variable domain is SQTIHQWPATLVQPVGSPLSLECTVEGTSNPNLYWYRQAAGRGLQLLFYSVGIGQISSEVPQNLSASRPQDRQFILSSKKLLLSDSGFYLCAWSVKDSTNEKLFFGSGTQLSVL.

This clonotype showed up many times. The chain has TRBV20-1 and TRBJ1-5, with D unresolved. V lost 6 bases and J 2 bases, leaving 14 bases between the germline ends. The CDR3 has 14 amino acids. The germline CDR1 and CDR2 sequences are DFQATT and SNEGSKA (reference sequence). CDR3 protein: CSANTLRGNQPQHF. The CDR3 nucleotides read TGCAGTGCCAACACCCTAAGGGGCAATCAGCCCCAGCATTTT.

This clonotype was seen repeatedly, ten times or more. The rearrangement uses TRBV18 and TRBJ2-7; TRBD1 aligns across 9 bases. The CDR3 totals 13 residues. The germline CDR1 and CDR2 sequences are KGHSH and LQKENI. V was clipped by 3 bases and J by 6 bases; unmatched bases: 3. CDR3 in amino acids: CASSPRQGVEQYF. CDR3 sequence (DNA): TGTGCCAGCTCACCGAGACAGGGGGTCGAGCAGTACTTC.

CDR3 coding DNA: TGCGCCAGCAGCCAAGATTTGGGGGCGATAAAAGTGGACTACGAGCAGTACTTC. Translated: CASSQDLGAIKVDYEQYF. This chain uses TRBV4-3 with TRBJ2-7; perhaps TRBD1 as D (6 bases). The CDR3 runs to 18 residues. Germline CDR1 is LGHNA and CDR2 is YSLEER. Trimming stripped 0 bases from V and 3 bases from J, with 21 bases between.

This clonotype was found many times. This rearrangement joins TRBV20-1 to TRBJ2-3, with 10 bases matching TRBD2. There are 13 residues in the CDR3. Germline V gene lookup returns CDR1 DFQATT and CDR2 SNEGSKA (reference sequence). The V segment lost 3 bases and the J segment 5 bases; nucleotides outside the gene matches: 2. In nucleotides, the CDR3 is TGCAGTGCTAGGGCTAGCGGGAGAGATACGCAGTATTTT. Encoded protein: CSARASGRDTQYF.

This clonotype was seen many times. The rearrangement uses TRBV7-2 and TRBJ1-2, with D possibly being TRBD1 (6 bases). Trimming took 5 bases from V and 4 from J, leaving 11 bases between them. Germline V gene lookup returns CDR1 SGHTA and CDR2 FQGNSA. This CDR3 has 13 residues. Written as DNA, the CDR3 is TGTGCCAGCAGCAAGACAGGAACCTATGGCTACACCTTC. The encoded protein is CASSKTGTYGYTF.

This clonotype has at least ten counts. The CDR3 is CSAQKSAGAEAFF. Written as DNA, the CDR3 is TGCAGTGCCCAGAAATCCGCCGGGGCTGAAGCTTTCTTT. V gene TRBV20-1 combines with J gene TRBJ1-1; D is unresolved. The CDR3 length is 13 residues. V gave up 6 bases and J gave up 6 bases, with 17 bases separating them. CDR1 and CDR2 (germline): DFQATT, SNEGSKA (reference sequence).

For this clonotype: Since a much larger clone is just one base distant, this may be a read error. Without the conserved terminal phenylalanine or tryptophan, this CDR3 likely stems from a read error. The chain is built from TRBV7-2 and TRBJ2-1, with D possibly matching TRBD2 (6 bases). Germline V gene data show CDR1 as SGHTA and CDR2 as FQGNSA. The V and J ends lost 0 bases and 4 bases respectively, with 16 bases between them. CDR3 length equals 17 residues. Written as DNA, the CDR3 is TGTGCCAGCAGCTTAGCAAGCGGACTAACAGGATACAATGAGCAGTTCTCC. This sequence encodes CASSLASGLTGYNEQFS.

This clonotype was picked up many times. The rearrangement joins TRBV11-2 to TRBJ2-2; D is perhaps TRBD2 (5 bases). V was cut by 1 base and J by 7 bases, with 13 bases left in between. The CDR3 has 15 amino acids. Looked up from germline, CDR1 is SGHAT and CDR2 is FQNNGV. CDR3 protein: CASSLVLSGNGELFF. CDR3 bases: TGTGCCAGCAGCTTAGTGTTGTCGGGGAACGGGGAGCTGTTTTTT.

This clonotype was counted a few times. CDR3 sequence (DNA): TGCGCCAGCAGCCCCAACGCCCCCGAGGGTCTGGCCAAAAACATTCAGTACTTC. Translation gives CASSPNAPEGLAKNIQYF. J is TRBJ2-4 and V is TRBV5-1; D might be TRBD2 (5 bases). The CDR3 has 18 residues. CDR1 SGHRS and CDR2 YFSETQ come from the germline V gene. V lost 4 bases and J 1 base, leaving 21 bases between the germline ends. Variable domain in full (rest from reference TRBV5-1 and TRBJ2-4): KAGVTQTPRYLIKTRGQQVTLSCSPISGHRSVSWYQQTPGQGLQFLFEYFSETQRNKGNFPGRFSGRQFSNSRSEMNVSTLELGDSALYLCASSPNAPEGLAKNIQYFGAGTRLSVL.

Ten or more counts support this clonotype. V gene TRBV7-8 combines with J gene TRBJ1-6; 7 positions match TRBD1. CDR3 length equals 14 residues. CDR1 is SGHVS, CDR2 FQNEAQ, per germline. V shed 11 bases, J shed 7 bases, and the junction held 11 bases outside the gene matches. CDR3 DNA: TGTGCCGTAGGGGCCGGAGGGGGCAATTCACCCCTCCACTTT. Translated, it gives CAVGAGGGNSPLHF.

In this sample, this clonotype turned up many times. This chain uses TRBV11-3 with TRBJ1-1; D ambiguous. The ends were cut back, 5 bases at V and 7 bases at J, with 14 bases in the middle. CDR1 and CDR2 from the germline V gene are SGHNT and YENEEA. The CDR3 has 13 residues. The CDR3 here is CASSLLAHSEAFF. CDR3 bases: TGTGCCAGCAGCCTTCTCGCGCACAGTGAAGCTTTCTTT.

The table lists this clonotype with many counts. V and J are TRBV29-1 and TRBJ2-5; maybe TRBD1 (5 bases). The CDR3 length is 12 residues. V was cut by 3 bases and J by 5 bases, with 10 bases left in between. Germline-derived CDR1 and CDR2 are SQVTM and ANQGSEA. CDR3 amino acids: CSVDQQAETQYF. The CDR3 DNA reads as TGCAGCGTTGACCAACAGGCCGAGACCCAGTACTTC.

The gene calls are TRBV28 and TRBJ1-1, with D tentatively TRBD1 (5 bases). The CDR3 consists of 12 residues. The ends were cut back, 1 base at V and 9 bases at J, with 9 bases in the middle. CDR1 and CDR2 (germline): MDHEN, SYDVKM. CDR3: CASSLLDSKAFF. Here the CDR3 DNA reads TGTGCCAGCAGTTTATTAGACAGTAAAGCTTTCTTT.

This clonotype was observed many times. The chain recombines TRBV5-1 with TRBJ1-4, with D perhaps matching TRBD1 (6 bases). The CDR3 is 14 residues long. From germline, CDR1 is SGHRS and CDR2 YFSETQ. V was shortened by 2 bases and J by 6 bases, with 11 bases between the two germline ends. The CDR3 DNA follows: TGCGCCAGCAGCTTTGGGGGGCTGGATGAAAAACTGTTTTTT. Amino acids: CASSFGGLDEKLFF.

In this sample, this clonotype turned up many times. V gene TRBV7-6 combines with J gene TRBJ1-2; D is perhaps TRBD1 (6 bases). This CDR3 region has 15 residues. CDR1 is SGHVS and CDR2 is FNYEAQ in the germline V gene. Trimming stripped 1 base from V and 2 bases from J, with 11 bases between. The CDR3 DNA reads as TGTGCCAGCAGCTTAGGGGCAGGGGAAAACTATGGCTACACCTTC. It translates to CASSLGAGENYGYTF. The variable domain in full, completed from reference TRBV7-6 and TRBJ1-2, reads GAGVSQSPRYKVTKRGQDVALRCDPISGHVSLYWYRQALGQGPEFLTYFNYEAQQDKSGLPNDRFSAERPEGSISTLTIQRTEQRDSAMYRCASSLGAGENYGYTFGSGTRLTVV.